The T cell receptor (beta chain) under discussion was sequenced for a study of identifying expanded T cells in peripheral blood. This clone has a single count. Antigen unknown. V lost 3 bases, J lost 5 bases, and 12 bases lay in between. Germline lookup yields CDR1 MDHEN and CDR2 SYDVKM. CDR3 length: 14 amino acids. Collection occurred without any documented infections or immune events in donors. Some clones are missing from TCRdb's copy, which holds only in-frame ones; the method was immunoSEQ multiplex PCR. The sample shows about 76,000 clones, 84% of them seen only once. The study's findings and limits: Differentially abundant clones: about 1.2 between replicates, 16.4 at approximately two weeks, less than 20 at four. Clone count variance between roughly 2-week samples rose with total template count.

The V call is TRBV28, the J call TRBJ2-3; D is ambiguous. What was sequenced was blood. This clonotype originated in a person between 18 and 75 years old in good health. CDR3 nucleotides: TGTGCCAGCAGTTTTGGACCCGGTGGAGATACGCAGTATTTT. It yields the protein CASSFGPGGDTQYF.